This T cell receptor beta chain was captured by sequencing in a study of shared T cell receptors in the human thymus. Clones were read by immunoSEQ multiplex PCR, and TCRdb kept only the in-frame ones, dropping some. The sample contains 600,000 or so clones, approximately 87% of which appear only once. CDR1 and CDR2 (germline): MDHEN, SYDVKM. The CDR3 spans 15 residues. V dropped 5 bases and J dropped 8; count of bases not matched to a gene: 11. This sample was shared with a second study, whose subject was human thymus T cells. That work adds: Obtained as resections during corrective heart surgery, the thymus tissue was then studied.

V usage is TRBV28 and J usage is TRBJ1-2; 10 nucleotides agree with TRBD1. Specimen: thymocytes. The receptor was derived from a boy in the first two years of life with a congenital heart defect. DNA for the CDR3: TGTGCCAGCAGTCCGCCGGGACAGGGGTCCGGGGGCTACACCTTC. Protein sequence: CASSPPGQGSGGYTF.